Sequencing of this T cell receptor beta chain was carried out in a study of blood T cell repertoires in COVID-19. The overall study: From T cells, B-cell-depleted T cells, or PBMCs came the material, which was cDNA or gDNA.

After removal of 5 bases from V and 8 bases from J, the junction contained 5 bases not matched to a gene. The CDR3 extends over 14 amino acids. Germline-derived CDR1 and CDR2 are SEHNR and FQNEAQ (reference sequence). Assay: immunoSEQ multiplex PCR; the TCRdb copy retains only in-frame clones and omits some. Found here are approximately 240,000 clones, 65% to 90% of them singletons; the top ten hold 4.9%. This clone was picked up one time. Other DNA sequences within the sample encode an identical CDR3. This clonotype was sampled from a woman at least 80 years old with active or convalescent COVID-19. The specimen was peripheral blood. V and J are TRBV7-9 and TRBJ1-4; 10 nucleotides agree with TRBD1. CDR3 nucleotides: TGTGCCAGCAGCCTCGGGACAGGGGAGGAAAAACTGTTTTTT. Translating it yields CASSLGTGEEKLFF.